What follows is one T cell receptor beta chain and its context. The CDR3 runs to 15 residues. The V gene end was trimmed by 2 bases and the J gene end by 5 bases; junction bases not matched to a gene: 6. Looked up from germline, CDR1 is KGHSH and CDR2 is LQKENI. This record comes from a study of blood T cell repertoires in COVID-19. Some clones are missing from TCRdb's copy, which holds only in-frame ones; the method was immunoSEQ multiplex PCR. Here the sample spans approximately 260,000 clones, 82% being singletons. The chain joins TRBV18 to TRBJ1-5; 7 bases line up with TRBD1. Sequenced input: peripheral blood. The TCR was taken from a woman aged 60-70 years with active or convalescent COVID-19. The CDR3: CASSPNRGPDQPQHF. The CDR3 bases are TGTGCCAGCTCACCAAACAGGGGCCCTGATCAGCCCCAGCATTTT.